The rows below give T cell receptor beta chains drawn from one sample of a study of a mutant IDH1 vaccine in newly diagnosed glioma. Their antigens are not known. Data came from immunoSEQ multiplex PCR; TCRdb stores just in-frame clones and leaves some out. Of roughly 40,000 clones listed, roughly 80% are singletons. The source material was PBMCs, sampled from a glioma patient whose treatment included an IDH1 peptide vaccine. Every receptor here comes from a woman aged 45 to 65 with glioma. The CDR3 runs from the conserved cysteine through the conserved F or W. The order of the fields is V gene, clone size, D gene, J gene, CDR3 protein, CDR3 DNA. A D gene is named only where the DNA matches it firmly. Size is stated for part of the rows, as once, few or many counts, or as a class when the clone is expanded.

TRBV4-1	once	.	TRBJ2-4	CASSQVGLAKNIQYF	TGCGCCAGCAGCCAAGTCGGGCTGGCCAAAAACATTCAGTACTTC
TRBV7-8	.	.	TRBJ1-1	CASSSIWDNREAFF	TGTGCCAGCAGCTCAATCTGGGACAATCGCGAAGCTTTCTTT
TRBV5-5	.	.	TRBJ2-7	CASSPANIHYEQYF	TGTGCCAGCAGCCCGGCTAACATTCACTACGAGCAGTACTTC
TRBV5-1	.	.	TRBJ2-7	CASSLDVSVSSYEQYF	TGCGCCAGCAGCTTGGACGTTTCCGTTTCCTCCTACGAGCAGTACTTC
TRBV7-3	.	.	TRBJ1-1	CASSSQMNTEAFF	TGTGCCAGCAGCTCCCAAATGAACACTGAAGCTTTCTTT
TRBV5-6	.	TRBD1	TRBJ1-2	CASSLSGTGYGYTF	TGTGCCAGCAGCTTATCCGGGACAGGGTATGGCTACACCTTC
TRBV6-6	.	TRBD1	TRBJ1-1	CASRKPGQRDTEAFF	TGTGCCAGCAGGAAGCCGGGACAGAGGGACACTGAAGCTTTCTTT
TRBV30	.	TRBD2	TRBJ2-2	CAWSDGTSAGELFF	TGTGCCTGGAGTGACGGGACTAGTGCCGGGGAGCTGTTTTTT
TRBV28	few	TRBD1	TRBJ1-5	CASRLTGGSNQPQHF	TGTGCCAGCAGACTGACAGGGGGCAGCAATCAGCCCCAGCATTTT
TRBV9	.	.	TRBJ2-5	CASSVGDKETQYF	TGTGCCAGCAGCGTAGGAGACAAAGAGACCCAGTACTTC
TRBV27	.	.	TRBJ2-7	CASSSWDNIYEQYF	TGTGCCAGCAGTAGCTGGGACAACATCTACGAGCAGTACTTC
TRBV5-6	few	TRBD2	TRBJ2-1	CASSFGLAGALNEQFF	TGTGCCAGCAGCTTCGGACTAGCGGGGGCCCTCAATGAGCAGTTCTTC
TRBV27	.	.	TRBJ1-2	CASSPSLGPLRYTF	TGTGCCAGCAGTCCCAGTTTAGGCCCTTTGAGGTACACCTTC
TRBV20-1	.	.	TRBJ2-7	CSATLKEQYF	TGCAGTGCTACACTGAAGGAGCAGTACTTC
TRBV2	.	.	TRBJ1-4	CASKGTDEKLFF	TGTGCCAGCAAGGGTACGGATGAAAAACTGTTTTTT
TRBV5-4	.	.	TRBJ1-6	CASSTSDSNSPLHF	TGTGCCAGCAGCACTTCGGACAGCAATTCACCCCTCCACTTT
TRBV7-3	.	.	TRBJ1-5	CASSRDGNQPQHF	TGTGCCAGCAGCCGGGACGGGAATCAGCCCCAGCATTTT
TRBV10-2	few	.	TRBJ1-1	CASSDSGETEAFF	TGCGCCAGCAGTGATTCAGGGGAAACTGAAGCTTTCTTT
TRBV7-9	.	TRBD1	TRBJ1-4	CASSSRDRVGKLFF	TGTGCCAGCAGCAGCCGGGACAGGGTGGGAAAACTGTTTTTT
TRBV5-1	.	.	TRBJ1-2	CASSLGGSPGIYGYTF	TGCGCCAGCAGCTTGGGGGGGTCCCCTGGGATCTATGGCTACACCTTC
TRBV29-1	.	TRBD1	TRBJ1-2	CSVEGDRVGNYGYTF	TGCAGCGTTGAAGGAGACAGGGTGGGTAACTATGGCTACACCTTC
TRBV6-4	.	TRBD2	TRBJ2-2	CASSDRRTSGGSNTGELFF	TGTGCCAGCAGTGACCGGAGGACTAGCGGGGGATCGAACACCGGGGAGCTGTTTTTT
TRBV5-4	.	.	TRBJ2-1	CASSFDSYNEQFF	TGTGCCAGCAGCTTCGACAGCTACAATGAGCAGTTCTTC
TRBV9	.	TRBD1	TRBJ1-3	CASSVRDSSGNTIYF	TGTGCCAGCAGCGTACGGGACAGTTCTGGAAACACCATATATTTT
TRBV4-1	.	.	TRBJ2-5	CASSQAPSRRETQYF	TGCGCCAGCAGCCAAGCCCCCTCACGCAGAGAGACCCAGTACTTC
TRBV2	once	.	TRBJ1-6	CASRINIQKPLHF	TGTGCCAGCAGGATAAATATACAGAAGCCCCTCCACTTT
TRBV11-3	.	.	TRBJ1-1	CASSSYGRGTEAFF	TGTGCCAGCAGCTCCTATGGCAGGGGCACTGAAGCTTTCTTT
TRBV5-6	.	TRBD1	TRBJ1-2	CASSRDSYGYTF	TGTGCCAGCAGCCGGGACAGCTATGGCTACACCTTC
TRBV19	.	.	TRBJ1-6	CASSIEGFDSPLHF	TGTGCCAGTAGTATAGAGGGATTTGATTCACCCCTCCACTTT
TRBV5-4	.	.	TRBJ1-4	CASSPAGANEKLFF	TGTGCCAGCAGCCCGGCGGGGGCGAATGAAAAACTGTTTTTT
TRBV5-6	.	.	TRBJ1-5	CASSLEFRRINQPQHF	TGTGCCAGCAGCTTGGAGTTTCGAAGGATCAATCAGCCCCAGCATTTT
TRBV6-5	once	TRBD2	TRBJ2-1	CASSHTSGGYNEQFF	TGTGCCAGCAGTCACACTAGCGGGGGGTACAATGAGCAGTTCTTC
TRBV9	.	.	TRBJ2-3	CASSVAVATDTQYF	TGTGCCAGCAGCGTTGCTGTGGCCACAGATACGCAGTATTTT
TRBV7-9	once	TRBD1	TRBJ1-4	CASSQRQGGEKLFF	TGTGCCAGCAGCCAACGACAGGGAGGAGAAAAACTGTTTTTT
TRBV7-9	.	.	TRBJ2-7	CASSSSLGKEYF	TGTGCCAGCAGCTCTTCCCTTGGGAAGGAGTACTTC
TRBV19	.	TRBD2	TRBJ2-7	CASSNQRGGGTSEQYF	TGTGCCAGTAGTAACCAGCGGGGGGGCGGTACCTCCGAGCAGTACTTC
TRBV18	.	.	TRBJ2-5	CASSPRDGETQYF	TGTGCCAGCTCACCGAGGGATGGGGAGACCCAGTACTTC
TRBV10-2	.	.	TRBJ2-7	CASRDGAYEQYF	TGCGCCAGCCGGGACGGAGCCTACGAGCAGTACTTC
TRBV7-9	.	.	TRBJ1-1	CASSKGGGPAFF	TGTGCCAGCAGCAAAGGCGGGGGCCCAGCTTTCTTT
TRBV27	.	TRBD2	TRBJ2-7	CASSSPGGGGYEQYF	TGTGCCAGCAGTTCGCCGGGGGGGGGCGGCTACGAGCAGTACTTC
TRBV7-9	few	.	TRBJ2-7	CASSLGQGIAEQYF	TGTGCCAGCTCCCTGGGGCAGGGGATCGCCGAGCAGTACTTC
TRBV5-8	.	TRBD1	TRBJ2-7	CASSAGTGWSEQYF	TGTGCCAGCAGCGCAGGGACAGGGTGGTCCGAGCAGTACTTC
TRBV20-1	once	.	TRBJ1-2	CSASLSYGYTF	TGCAGTGCTAGCCTTAGCTATGGCTACACCTTC
TRBV9	.	TRBD1	TRBJ2-3	CASSDGDSRPTDTQYF	TGTGCCAGCAGCGATGGGGACAGCCGTCCCACAGATACGCAGTATTTT
TRBV5-1	few	.	TRBJ2-7	CASGLGDSEQYF	TGCGCCAGCGGGCTCGGGGATTCCGAGCAGTACTTC
TRBV19	.	TRBD2	TRBJ2-7	CASSIGGGNDEQYF	TGTGCCAGTAGTATAGGCGGGGGGAATGACGAGCAGTACTTC
TRBV6-1	.	.	TRBJ1-1	CASSEALEVNTEAFF	TGTGCCAGCAGTGAAGCCCTAGAGGTGAACACTGAAGCTTTCTTT
TRBV7-9	.	.	TRBJ2-7	CASSLADRSSYEQYF	TGTGCCAGCAGCTTAGCCGACAGGAGCTCCTACGAGCAGTACTTC
TRBV6-1	.	.	TRBJ1-2	CASSEGGFYGYTF	TGTGCCAGCAGTGAAGGAGGGTTCTATGGCTACACCTTC
TRBV7-9	.	.	TRBJ1-2	CASSFGAGRYGYTF	TGTGCCAGCAGCTTCGGGGCAGGGCGCTATGGCTACACCTTC
TRBV7-2	.	TRBD1	TRBJ1-2	CASSSDRGGDGYTF	TGTGCCAGCAGCTCGGACAGGGGCGGCGATGGCTACACCTTC
TRBV7-9	.	.	TRBJ1-6	CASSSRDPHSPLHF	TGTGCCAGCAGCTCCCGGGACCCCCATTCACCCCTCCACTTT
TRBV18	.	.	TRBJ1-2	CASSPLEGTTPNYGYTF	TGTGCCAGCTCTCCCTTAGAGGGGACAACTCCGAACTATGGCTACACCTTC
TRBV9	few	.	TRBJ1-5	CASSEGGQPQHF	TGTGCCAGCAGCGAGGGGGGTCAGCCCCAGCATTTT
TRBV28	.	.	TRBJ2-7	CASSGMYEQYF	TGTGCCAGCAGCGGGATGTACGAGCAGTACTTC
TRBV5-6	.	.	TRBJ2-2	CASRAGTFSGELFF	TGTGCCAGCAGAGCCGGGACCTTCTCCGGGGAGCTGTTTTTT
TRBV5-1	.	.	TRBJ1-2	CASSLMGGPQFEYGYTF	TGCGCCAGCAGCTTGATGGGGGGCCCCCAGTTTGAATATGGCTACACCTTC
TRBV6-1	.	.	TRBJ2-7	CASSEYGQSSSYF	TGTGCCAGCAGTGAATACGGACAGTCCTCCTCGTACTTC
TRBV20-1	.	.	TRBJ2-1	CSARLINEQFF	TGCAGTGCTAGATTGATAAATGAGCAGTTCTTC
TRBV7-2	.	.	TRBJ1-2	CASTPRYGYTF	TGTGCCAGCACCCCCCGGTATGGCTACACCTTC